Below, 6 T cell receptor beta chains from the same sample are listed, as sequenced in a study of T-cell memory formation after mild COVID-19. TCRdb called the 5' RACE reads again in MiXCR, with one record for every CDR3 protein. The table includes approximately 150,000 distinct CDR3 sequences, about 19% detected once. Specimen: PBMCs or a T cell subset sorted from them (not recorded which). The receptors shown here come from an adult woman who had mild COVID-19 (a few samples of this study predate the infection). Cell type and time point are not known.

This clonotype came up a few times. The rearrangement joins TRBV20-1 to TRBJ1-4; 9 bases align to TRBD1. This CDR3 comprises 14 residues. V shed 6 bases, J shed 7 bases, and the junction held 9 bases outside the gene matches. Germline CDR1 and CDR2: DFQATT and SNEGSKA (reference sequence). CDR3 sequence (DNA): TGCAGTGCCTACGGGACAGGGAGAGGTGAAAAACTGTTTTTT. Its protein product is CSAYGTGRGEKLFF.

The count of this clonotype is one. The chain combines TRBV18 with TRBJ1-1; no definite D call. Trimming pared 6 bases from V and 8 bases from J, leaving 10 bases between. The CDR3 loop spans 11 amino acids. Germline V lookup: CDR1 KGHSH, CDR2 LQKENI. The CDR3 loop reads CASSPGREAFF. For the CDR3, the DNA is TGTGCCAGCTCTCCCGGCCGGGAAGCTTTCTTT.

This clonotype was seen more than once but under ten times. This chain joins TRBV20-1 and TRBJ1-1, with D hard to call. This CDR3 has 16 amino acids. Germline V lookup: CDR1 DFQATT, CDR2 SNEGSKA (reference sequence). V was clipped by 0 bases and J by 6 bases, with 20 bases between them. The CDR3 region has the DNA TGCAGTGCTAGAGATAGAGGGAGTGGGAACTTCCCTGAAGCTTTCTTT. This translates into CSARDRGSGNFPEAFF.

This clonotype was observed a few times. This sequence joins TRBV10-3 and TRBJ2-7, with 7 bases lining up with TRBD1. V dropped 4 bases and J dropped 4; count of bases not matched to a gene: 4. The germline CDR1 and CDR2 sequences are ENHRY and SYGVKD. This CDR3 comprises 13 residues. CDR3 nucleotides: TGTGCCATCAGTGGCAGGGGGTGGTACGAGCAGTACTTC. Translated, it gives CAISGRGWYEQYF.

This clonotype was detected ten times or more. The rearrangement uses TRBV29-1 and TRBJ1-3, with 7 bases matching TRBD1. Germline CDR1 is SQVTM and CDR2 is ANQGSEA. Unmatched junction bases numbered 4, after V lost 0 bases and J lost 2 bases. This CDR3 comprises 15 residues. The CDR3 DNA reads as TGCAGCGTTGAAGATCGGGACAGAACTGGAAACACCATATATTTT. Translating it yields CSVEDRDRTGNTIYF.

The rearrangement joins TRBV6-2 or TRBV6-3 to TRBJ2-5; TRBD2 matches 13 bases. This CDR3 spans 15 amino acids. V gave up 7 bases and J gave up 6 bases; unmatched junction bases: 8. In germline, CDR1 is MNHEY, CDR2 SVGEGT. The CDR3 loop is CASKTGTSGVKTQYF. The CDR3 DNA follows: TGTGCCAGCAAAACCGGGACTAGCGGGGTAAAGACCCAGTACTTC.